A single sample is the source of the 21 T cell receptor beta chains below, sequenced in a study of blood T cell repertoires in COVID-19 (TCRdb year 2020). Libraries were constructed by the immunoSEQ multiplex PCR assay. The table was pulled from immuneACCESS by TCRdb, which kept in-frame rearrangements only. Such tables lose some clones; where checked, under half of the loss comes from unresolved V genes, and the rest has no known cause. The sample table contains 89,000 or so clones; only one count was recorded for about 95% of them. Around 4.2% of the sample is taken by the ten largest. Sequences were obtained from peripheral blood. These receptors were taken from a human donor with active COVID-19. The donor label of this sample is uncertain.

The chain links TRBV27 to TRBJ2-3; possibly TRBD2 for D (5 bases). Germline V gene sequence: CDR1 MNHEY, CDR2 SMNVEV (reference sequence). Trimming took off 4 bases at V and 2 bases at J, with 13 bases between the two ends. This CDR3 has 15 amino acids. The CDR3 sequence is CASSSPIRDTDTQYF. Here the CDR3 DNA reads TGTGCCAGCAGTTCCCCTATACGGGACACAGATACGCAGTATTTT.

This chain links TRBV29-1 with TRBJ2-4; D is unresolved. V gave up 6 bases and J gave up 9 bases, with 15 bases separating them. The CDR3 runs 12 residues. Per the germline V gene, CDR1 is SQVTM and CDR2 is ANQGSEA. The CDR3 is CSVLEAETIQYF. Here the CDR3 DNA reads TGCAGCGTCCTAGAGGCCGAGACCATTCAGTACTTC.

The chain has TRBV7-2 and TRBJ1-6, with 10 bases aligning to TRBD1. The CDR3 is 18 amino acids. Trimming cost V 5 bases and J 7 bases; bases outside gene matches: 14. The germline gives CDR1 SGHTA, CDR2 FQGNSA. The CDR3: CASSLPAGTGARNSPLHF. The CDR3 bases are TGTGCCAGCAGCCTTCCGGCCGGGACAGGGGCAAGAAATTCACCCCTCCACTTT.

CDR3 sequence reads: CASSFREGLYNEQFF. CDR3 sequence (DNA): TGTGCCAGCAGTTTCCGGGAGGGCCTGTACAATGAGCAGTTCTTC. V usage is TRBV28 and J usage is TRBJ2-1, with 8 bases fitting TRBD2. After removal of 3 bases from V and 4 bases from J, the junction contained 5 bases not matched to a gene. Germline values: CDR1 MDHEN, CDR2 SYDVKM. The CDR3 is 15 amino acids.

The chain has TRBV5-1 and TRBJ2-2, with unresolved D. Per germline, CDR1 SGHRS and CDR2 YFSETQ. The CDR3 loop spans 19 amino acids. With 0 bases removed from V and 3 bases from J, the gap between germline ends came to 21 bases. Here the CDR3 DNA reads TGCGCCAGCAGCTTGGATTTGGTGTTGAGTCGAGACTACACCGGGGAGCTGTTTTTT. Its protein product is CASSLDLVLSRDYTGELFF.

The chain joins TRBV2 to TRBJ1-6; D not certain. Trimming shortened V by 0 bases and J by 9 bases, and 12 bases separated the two germline ends. The CDR3 extends over 15 amino acids. CDR1 and CDR2 from the germline V gene are SNHLY and FYNNEI. The CDR3 bases are TGTGCCAGCAGTGAAGCGCGGGGTCTCGGTTCACCCCTCCACTTT. Protein product: CASSEARGLGSPLHF. Variable domain in full (rest from reference TRBV2 and TRBJ1-6): EPEVTQTPSHQVTQMGQEVILRCVPISNHLYFYWYRQILGQKVEFLVSFYNNEISEKSEIFDDQFSVERPDGSNFTLKIRSTKLEDSAMYFCASSEARGLGSPLHFGNGTRLTVT.

The chain couples TRBV1 to TRBJ1-5. TRBV1 is assigned pseudogene status. This CDR3 spans 18 amino acids. CDR3 in DNA: TGCACCAGCAGCCAAGAGTGTAGGGGCGCGGGAAGCAATCAGCCCCAGCATTTT. Amino acids: CTSSQECRGAGSNQPQHF.

The chain has TRBV7-8 and TRBJ1-2; no firm D call. CDR1 and CDR2 (germline): SGHVS, FQNEAQ. V was clipped by 5 bases and J by 8 bases, with 12 bases between them. The CDR3 covers 12 residues. For the CDR3, the DNA is TGTGCCAGCAGCCCCCGTTCGGGAGGCTACACCTTC. Protein sequence: CASSPRSGGYTF.

This chain uses TRBV2 with TRBJ1-1, with 7 positions matching TRBD1. Germline lookup yields CDR1 SNHLY and CDR2 FYNNEI. V gave up 3 bases and J gave up 6 bases; unmatched junction bases: 7. The CDR3 has 14 amino acids. CDR3 sequence reads: CASSESTGKPEAFF. CDR3 DNA: TGTGCCAGCAGTGAGTCGACAGGGAAGCCTGAAGCTTTCTTT.

The V and J genes are TRBV5-5 and TRBJ2-1; the D gene is possibly TRBD1 (8 bases). The V and J ends lost 4 bases and 3 bases respectively, with 17 bases between them. From germline, CDR1 is SGHKS and CDR2 YYEKEE (reference sequence). This CDR3 spans 16 amino acids. CDR3 nucleotides: TGTGCCAGCAGCCCCGGGGGGACAGGTAACTACAATGAGCAGTTCTTC. Protein: CASSPGGTGNYNEQFF.

This chain uses TRBV18 with TRBJ1-1, with 10 bases lining up with TRBD1. The CDR3 contains 16 residues. The V segment lost 6 bases and the J segment 1 base; nucleotides outside the gene matches: 8. Germline V CDR1 and CDR2: KGHSH, LQKENI. The CDR3: CASSRDRGRGNTEAFF. CDR3 DNA sequence: TGTGCCAGCTCCCGGGACAGGGGCCGTGGGAACACTGAAGCTTTCTTT.

This chain connects TRBV2 to TRBJ2-7; D is unclear. Germline CDR1 is SNHLY and CDR2 is FYNNEI. The CDR3 runs to 13 residues. V gave up 6 bases and J gave up 2 bases, with 11 bases separating them. The CDR3 nucleotides are TGTGCCAGCAGCGGAGATATCCCCTACGAGCAGTACTTC. Translating gives CASSGDIPYEQYF.

J is TRBJ2-1 and V is TRBV5-1; 7 bases match TRBD2. This CDR3 is built from 15 residues. From germline, CDR1 is SGHRS and CDR2 YFSETQ. The ends lost 4 bases at V and 7 bases at J; junction bases unmatched: 11. DNA for the CDR3: TGCGCCAGCAGCGGGACTACCACGAGCAGTAATGAGCAGTTCTTC. Amino acids: CASSGTTTSSNEQFF.

The J gene is TRBJ2-7, the V gene TRBV6-5; TRBD2 agrees at 9 bases. Germline V gene data show CDR1 as MNHEY and CDR2 as SVGAGI. J was trimmed by 1 base and V by 0 bases; bases with no gene match: 1. The CDR3 has 15 amino acids. CDR3 sequence reads: CASSYSSGGSYEQYF. The CDR3 nucleotides are TGTGCCAGCAGTTACTCTAGCGGGGGTTCCTACGAGCAGTACTTC.

The rearrangement uses TRBV11-3 and TRBJ1-2; 8 nucleotides agree with TRBD1. Per germline, CDR1 SGHNT and CDR2 YENEEA. J gave up 2 bases and V 3 bases, and 5 bases lay outside the gene matches. This CDR3 spans 15 amino acids. Here the CDR3 DNA reads TGTGCCAGCAGCTTCAGGACAGGGTACAACTATGGCTACACCTTC. Encoded protein: CASSFRTGYNYGYTF.

This rearrangement joins TRBV7-8 to TRBJ2-7; 12 bases are shared with TRBD2. V shed 2 bases, J shed 3 bases, and the junction held 5 bases outside the gene matches. The CDR3 length is 16 residues. The germline V gene encodes CDR1 SGHVS and CDR2 FQNEAQ. CDR3 sequence: CASSLSTSGGLYEQYF. Here the CDR3 DNA reads TGTGCCAGCAGCTTATCGACTAGCGGGGGCCTCTACGAGCAGTACTTC.

The V and J genes are TRBV19 and TRBJ2-2, with 13 positions matching TRBD2. Trimming cost V 9 bases and J 5 bases; bases outside gene matches: 6. The germline V gene encodes CDR1 LNHDA and CDR2 SQIVND (reference sequence). This CDR3 is built from 15 residues. DNA of the CDR3: TGTGCCAGCAAGCAGGGACTAGCGGGAACCGGGGAGCTGTTTTTT. Residues: CASKQGLAGTGELFF.

The CDR3 here is CASSVTRESNQPQHF. In DNA, the CDR3 is TGTGCCAGCAGCGTCACTCGAGAAAGCAATCAGCCCCAGCATTTT. The chain has TRBV7-8 and TRBJ1-5; D is ambiguous. CDR1 is SGHVS and CDR2 is FQNEAQ in the germline V gene. Trimming took off 5 bases at V and 1 base at J, with 12 bases between the two ends. The CDR3 is 15 amino acids.

The chain carries TRBV2 and TRBJ1-2; no clear D. The CDR3 consists of 16 residues. From germline, CDR1 is SNHLY and CDR2 FYNNEI. V shed 4 bases and J shed 0 bases, with 15 bases lying between them. This CDR3 reads CASSAPKTGANYGYTF. In DNA form, the CDR3 reads TGTGCCAGCAGTGCCCCAAAGACTGGAGCTAACTATGGCTACACCTTC.

This chain joins TRBV19 and TRBJ2-7; 7 bases are shared with TRBD1. This CDR3 comprises 14 residues. Losses at the gene ends were 6 bases for V and 4 bases for J; bases not matched to a gene: 9. Germline V CDR1 and CDR2: LNHDA, SQIVND (reference sequence). The CDR3 DNA sequence: TGTGCCAGTAGAGCGACAGGGTATTCGTACGAGCAGTACTTC. Encoded protein: CASRATGYSYEQYF.

This clone appeared once. The chain recombines TRBV7-2 with TRBJ2-5, with D unclear. Per germline, CDR1 SGHTA and CDR2 FQGNSA. This CDR3 spans 12 amino acids. Trimming removed 5 bases from V and 5 bases from J, with 9 bases in between. The CDR3 bases are TGTGCCAGCAGCCCAGGCTTGGAGACCCAGTACTTC. As protein: CASSPGLETQYF.